This T cell receptor (beta chain) came from a study of response to subunit inactivated influenza vaccine. This clonotype was counted only a few times. One end of the junction fails to match germline, which may point to a read error. CDR3 length: 14 amino acids. Per germline, CDR1 DFQATT and CDR2 SNEGSKA (reference sequence). In TCRdb, the RT-PCR reads were re-called with MiXCR into one record per CDR3 protein. This sample has hundreds of thousands of distinct CDR3 sequences, with 15% to 18% found just once. This TCR came from a man in his forties or fifties who received an inactivated influenza vaccine. This chain uses TRBV20-1 with TRBJ2-1, with 7 bases identical to TRBD2. Sequencing used PBMCs from blood, obtained 12 days after vaccination. The CDR3 is CSARGGGTRNEQFF. In DNA form, the CDR3 reads TGCAGTGCGAGAGGCGGGGGTACGCGGAATGAGCAGTTCTTC.